A selection of T cell receptor beta chains follows, all from one sample in a study of T cells in Graves' hyperthyroidism and ophthalmopathy. TCRdb re-called the multiplex PCR reads with MiXCR, one entry per CDR3 protein. The sample has about 520,000 distinct CDR3 sequences; roughly 20% are singletons. Sequencing used blood. These receptor sequences come from a man between 18 and 29 years old with Graves' hyperthyroidism. Each CDR3 is given with its conserved first and last residue. The D gene is left open where the match is weak. The listing skips clone size in some rows; elsewhere it reads once, few, many or a size class.

>TRBJ1-5|TRBV28|.|.
CASATAGSNQPQHF
TGTGCCAGCGCCACCGCGGGTAGCAATCAGCCCCAGCATTTT
>TRBJ2-5|TRBV5-1|TRBD1|.
CATRGQLQETQYF
TGCGCCACCAGGGGACAGCTCCAAGAGACCCAGTACTTC
>TRBJ1-5|TRBV11-2|.|many
CASSIRSIGNQPQHF
TGTGCCAGCAGTATAAGATCTATCGGCAATCAGCCCCAGCATTTT
>TRBJ1-1|TRBV5-1|.|many
CASSWGGRDTEAFF
TGCGCCAGCAGCTGGGGGGGACGGGACACTGAAGCTTTCTTT
>TRBJ2-2|TRBV20-1|.|.
CSARVATENTGELFF
TGCAGTGCTAGAGTAGCGACGGAGAACACCGGGGAGCTGTTTTTT
>TRBJ1-5|TRBV20-1|TRBD1|.
CRASGTDQPQHF
TGCAGAGCTTCCGGGACAGATCAGCCCCAGCATTTT
>TRBJ2-7|TRBV27|.|.
CASSWGAGDSYEQYF
TGTGCCAGCAGCTGGGGGGCAGGGGATTCCTACGAGCAGTACTTC
>TRBJ2-7|TRBV12-3/TRBV12-4|.|.
CAARRVSSYEQYF
TGTGCCGCACGCCGGGTCAGCTCCTACGAGCAGTACTTC
>TRBJ1-2|TRBV28|.|many
CASRNPGRSYGYTF
TGTGCCAGCAGGAATCCGGGACGGTCCTATGGCTACACCTTC
>TRBJ1-5|TRBV6-1|TRBD1|many
CASSETGAEQPQHF
TGTGCCAGCAGTGAAACAGGGGCGGAACAGCCCCAGCATTTT
>TRBJ2-2|TRBV19|TRBD2|few
CASRSGDANTGELFF
TGTGCCAGTAGGAGCGGGGACGCGAACACCGGGGAGCTGTTTTTT
>TRBJ2-5|TRBV15|TRBD2|.
CATSRPGGGQETQYF
TGTGCCACCAGCAGACCCGGGGGGGGCCAAGAGACCCAGTACTTC
>TRBJ1-2|TRBV6-2/TRBV6-3|TRBD1|many
CASNPTGNYGYTF
TGTGCCAGCAATCCGACAGGGAACTATGGCTACACCTTC
>TRBJ2-7|TRBV10-3|.|many
CAIKEPRSSYEQYF
TGTGCCATCAAGGAACCAAGGAGCTCCTACGAGCAGTACTTC
>TRBJ1-5|TRBV27|TRBD1|many
CASSPLGTGGWQPQHF
TGTGCCAGCAGTCCACTTGGGACAGGGGGCTGGCAGCCCCAGCATTTT
>TRBJ2-7|TRBV30|TRBD1|few
CAWSVGRGHEQYF
TGTGCCTGGAGTGTGGGCAGGGGGCACGAGCAGTACTTC
>TRBJ1-1|TRBV7-8|.|.
CASSLESRDTEAFF
TGTGCCAGCAGCTTAGAATCACGGGACACTGAAGCTTTCTTT
>TRBJ1-2|TRBV12-3/TRBV12-4|.|many
CASSPTVIYGYTF
TGTGCCAGCAGCCCAACGGTTATTTATGGCTACACCTTC